The rows below give T cell receptor beta chains drawn from one sample of a study of T cells after yellow fever vaccination. MiXCR was run by TCRdb on the 5' RACE reads, yielding one entry per CDR3 protein. Of 250,000 or so distinct CDR3 sequences in the sample, approximately 3.8% were seen once. The sample in question was PBMCs, obtained 15 days after the yellow fever booster vaccination. The receptors shown here come from a man between 18 and 35 years old who received the YFV17D yellow fever vaccine. CDR3s include the opening cysteine and the closing phenylalanine or tryptophan. The order of the fields is CDR3 length, D gene, V gene, J gene, clone size, CDR3 DNA, CDR3 protein. A D gene is named only where the DNA matches it firmly. For some rows the clone size is stated as once, few or many, or as a class when expanded; others skip it.

len: 16
d_gene: NA
v_gene: TRBV5-6
j_gene: TRBJ1-5
abundance: many
CDR3nt: TGTGCCAGCAGCTTGGCCGCGGGAACACCCAATCAGCCCCAGCATTTT
CDR3aa: CASSLAAGTPNQPQHF

len: 15
d_gene: NA
v_gene: TRBV20-1
j_gene: TRBJ2-5
abundance: many
CDR3nt: TGCAGTGCTAGAGATCCCGTGGGGGGGCAGGAGACCCAGTACTTC
CDR3aa: CSARDPVGGQETQYF

len: 14
d_gene: TRBD1
v_gene: TRBV2
j_gene: TRBJ2-1
abundance: NA
CDR3nt: TGTGCCAGCCGAGGGACAGGGAAGGGCAATGAGCAGTTCTTC
CDR3aa: CASRGTGKGNEQFF

len: 15
d_gene: TRBD2
v_gene: TRBV30
j_gene: TRBJ2-2
abundance: NA
CDR3nt: TGTGCCTGGAGGAGCGGGGGGGCCATGGACGGGGAGCTGTTTTTT
CDR3aa: CAWRSGGAMDGELFF

len: 15
d_gene: TRBD2
v_gene: TRBV7-2
j_gene: TRBJ2-1
abundance: many
CDR3nt: TGTGCCAGCAGCTTAGGAGCGGGGGGAAACAATGAGCAGTTCTTC
CDR3aa: CASSLGAGGNNEQFF

len: 15
d_gene: NA
v_gene: TRBV4-3
j_gene: TRBJ1-5
abundance: NA
CDR3nt: TGCGCCAGCAGCCAAGAGTTGATTGATAGTCAGCCCCAGCATTTT
CDR3aa: CASSQELIDSQPQHF

len: 13
d_gene: NA
v_gene: TRBV6-6
j_gene: TRBJ2-5
abundance: many
CDR3nt: TGTGCCAGCAGTTACGTGGGGCAGGTGACCCAGTACTTC
CDR3aa: CASSYVGQVTQYF

len: 13
d_gene: NA
v_gene: TRBV14
j_gene: TRBJ2-5
abundance: many
CDR3nt: TGTGCCAGCAGCCAAGCTCCCAAAGAGACCCAGTACTTC
CDR3aa: CASSQAPKETQYF

len: 13
d_gene: NA
v_gene: TRBV11-2
j_gene: TRBJ2-5
abundance: many
CDR3nt: TGTGCCAGCAGCTTAGGGGCTTGGGAGACCCAGTACTTC
CDR3aa: CASSLGAWETQYF

len: 14
d_gene: NA
v_gene: TRBV7-2
j_gene: TRBJ1-1
abundance: many
CDR3nt: TGTGCCAGCAGCCAGACCGGGGTGAACACTGAAGCTTTCTTT
CDR3aa: CASSQTGVNTEAFF

len: 15
d_gene: TRBD2
v_gene: TRBV18
j_gene: TRBJ2-1
abundance: many
CDR3nt: TGTGCCAGCTCACCTAGCGGGGGGTTTGACAATGAGCAGTTCTTC
CDR3aa: CASSPSGGFDNEQFF

len: 12
d_gene: NA
v_gene: TRBV25-1
j_gene: TRBJ2-7
abundance: many
CDR3nt: TGTGCCAGCAGGGACTACCGAGGAGAGCAGTACTTC
CDR3aa: CASRDYRGEQYF

len: 17
d_gene: TRBD2
v_gene: TRBV6-5
j_gene: TRBJ2-3
abundance: many
CDR3nt: TGTGCCAGCAGTGGACCCGGGACTAAGTCGGGCACAGATACGCAGTATTTT
CDR3aa: CASSGPGTKSGTDTQYF

len: 17
d_gene: TRBD2
v_gene: TRBV12-3/TRBV12-4
j_gene: TRBJ2-3
abundance: NA
CDR3nt: TGTGCCAGCAGTTTGAACCTTCTAGGGAGGGGCACAGATACGCAGTATTTT
CDR3aa: CASSLNLLGRGTDTQYF

len: 14
d_gene: NA
v_gene: TRBV7-8
j_gene: TRBJ1-4
abundance: many
CDR3nt: TGTGCCAGCAGCCCGGGACGGCCGAATGAAAAACTGTTTTTT
CDR3aa: CASSPGRPNEKLFF

len: 16
d_gene: NA
v_gene: TRBV7-8
j_gene: TRBJ1-5
abundance: many
CDR3nt: TGTGCCAGCAGCTTTCTTGACTGGTCCCCCAATCAGCCCCAGCATTTT
CDR3aa: CASSFLDWSPNQPQHF

len: 17
d_gene: NA
v_gene: TRBV7-9
j_gene: TRBJ1-2
abundance: many
CDR3nt: TGTGCCAGCAGCCAAGAAAGAAGAGGGGGAAGTCAAAATGGCTACACCTTC
CDR3aa: CASSQERRGGSQNGYTF

len: 17
d_gene: NA
v_gene: TRBV4-1
j_gene: TRBJ1-5
abundance: NA
CDR3nt: TGCGCCAGCAGCCAAGATTGGGGACTGTCTTTCAATCAGCCCCAGCATTTT
CDR3aa: CASSQDWGLSFNQPQHF

len: 14
d_gene: NA
v_gene: TRBV15
j_gene: TRBJ2-3
abundance: many
CDR3nt: TGTGCCACCAGCAGAGATTCTAGCCCAGATACGCAGTATTTT
CDR3aa: CATSRDSSPDTQYF

len: 16
d_gene: TRBD2
v_gene: TRBV7-2
j_gene: TRBJ2-3
abundance: few
CDR3nt: TGTGCCAGCAGCTTATTTGCGAGCGGGGCGACAGATACGCAGTATTTT
CDR3aa: CASSLFASGATDTQYF

len: 15
d_gene: NA
v_gene: TRBV10-3
j_gene: TRBJ1-4
abundance: many
CDR3nt: TGTGCCATCAATGAGGGAGGGCCCTCCCATGAAAAACTGTTTTTT
CDR3aa: CAINEGGPSHEKLFF

len: 14
d_gene: NA
v_gene: TRBV4-2
j_gene: TRBJ2-5
abundance: many
CDR3nt: TGTGCCAGCAGCCCTCGGGATGGTTCTGAGACCCAGTACTTC
CDR3aa: CASSPRDGSETQYF

len: 15
d_gene: TRBD1
v_gene: TRBV7-2
j_gene: TRBJ1-4
abundance: many
CDR3nt: TGTGCCAGCACCACAACCGGGACAGGGTGGAAAAAACTGTTTTTT
CDR3aa: CASTTTGTGWKKLFF

len: 14
d_gene: TRBD1
v_gene: TRBV5-1
j_gene: TRBJ2-7
abundance: many
CDR3nt: TGCGCCAGCAGCCCCGGGACAGGGGGCGACGAGCAGTACTTC
CDR3aa: CASSPGTGGDEQYF

len: 11
d_gene: NA
v_gene: TRBV6-5
j_gene: TRBJ1-2
abundance: many
CDR3nt: TGTGCCAGCAGCTCAGCATATGGCTACACCTTC
CDR3aa: CASSSAYGYTF

len: 13
d_gene: NA
v_gene: TRBV3-1
j_gene: TRBJ2-2
abundance: many
CDR3nt: TGTGCCAGCAGTCTTCAGGGGGGGAGTGAGCTGTTTTTT
CDR3aa: CASSLQGGSELFF

len: 15
d_gene: NA
v_gene: TRBV11-2
j_gene: TRBJ2-1
abundance: many
CDR3nt: TGTGCCAGCAGCTTAGCCTGGACCCCATACAATGAGCAGTTCTTC
CDR3aa: CASSLAWTPYNEQFF

len: 14
d_gene: NA
v_gene: TRBV20-1
j_gene: TRBJ2-5
abundance: many
CDR3nt: TGCAGTGCCCGGGCGGGGACAACCCCAGAGACCCAGTACTTC
CDR3aa: CSARAGTTPETQYF

len: 14
d_gene: TRBD1
v_gene: TRBV20-1
j_gene: TRBJ1-2
abundance: many
CDR3nt: TGCAGTGCGGAACCGGGACAGGGAACGTATGGCTACACCTTC
CDR3aa: CSAEPGQGTYGYTF

len: 15
d_gene: NA
v_gene: TRBV20-1
j_gene: TRBJ2-7
abundance: many
CDR3nt: TGCAGTGCTAGCAACCTTGGACAGGGACTAAACGAGCAGTACTTC
CDR3aa: CSASNLGQGLNEQYF

len: 16
d_gene: NA
v_gene: TRBV12-3/TRBV12-4
j_gene: TRBJ2-2
abundance: NA
CDR3nt: TGTGCCAGCAGTCCCTATGGCAGGGGTTTCACCGGGGAGCTGTTTTTT
CDR3aa: CASSPYGRGFTGELFF

len: 16
d_gene: NA
v_gene: TRBV5-4
j_gene: TRBJ2-6
abundance: many
CDR3nt: TGTGCCAGCAGCTTGGAAGGGTGGTACGGGGCCAACGTCCTGACTTTC
CDR3aa: CASSLEGWYGANVLTF

len: 15
d_gene: NA
v_gene: TRBV5-1
j_gene: TRBJ2-7
abundance: many
CDR3nt: TGCGCCAGCAGCTGGAAACTCGGACTGGGCGGGGAGCAGTACTTC
CDR3aa: CASSWKLGLGGEQYF

len: 15
d_gene: NA
v_gene: TRBV14
j_gene: TRBJ2-7
abundance: NA
CDR3nt: TGTGCCAGCAGCCAAGGTCCCCAGAGCTCCTACGAGCAGTACTTC
CDR3aa: CASSQGPQSSYEQYF

len: 13
d_gene: NA
v_gene: TRBV20-1
j_gene: TRBJ1-1
abundance: many
CDR3nt: TGCAGTGCCAGCCGGGACGGGAACACTGAAGCTTTCTTT
CDR3aa: CSASRDGNTEAFF

len: 15
d_gene: TRBD1
v_gene: TRBV5-6
j_gene: TRBJ2-2
abundance: many
CDR3nt: TGTGCCAGCAGCTTTCACAGGGGTGGGACCGGGGAGCTGTTTTTT
CDR3aa: CASSFHRGGTGELFF

len: 15
d_gene: NA
v_gene: TRBV7-6
j_gene: TRBJ1-2
abundance: many
CDR3nt: TGTGCCAGCAGCCCGCAACAGGGATCCGACTATGGCTACACCTTC
CDR3aa: CASSPQQGSDYGYTF

len: 14
d_gene: NA
v_gene: TRBV27
j_gene: TRBJ2-1
abundance: many
CDR3nt: TGTGCCAGCAGTTTATTACTCCCGGGGGTCGAGCAGTTCTTC
CDR3aa: CASSLLLPGVEQFF

len: 15
d_gene: NA
v_gene: TRBV19
j_gene: TRBJ1-1
abundance: many
CDR3nt: TGTGCCAGTAGTATACGGGGGGCCCCAAACACTGAAGCTTTCTTT
CDR3aa: CASSIRGAPNTEAFF

len: 16
d_gene: TRBD2
v_gene: TRBV10-3
j_gene: TRBJ2-3
abundance: many
CDR3nt: TGTGCCACCGCGGGTAGCGGGGGCTCAAGCACAGATACGCAGTATTTT
CDR3aa: CATAGSGGSSTDTQYF

len: 16
d_gene: NA
v_gene: TRBV20-1
j_gene: TRBJ2-3
abundance: many
CDR3nt: TGCAGTGCTGTAAAATCCGGGACATCAGGCACAGATACGCAGTATTTT
CDR3aa: CSAVKSGTSGTDTQYF

len: 12
d_gene: NA
v_gene: TRBV7-9
j_gene: TRBJ2-7
abundance: many
CDR3nt: TGTGCCAGCAGCTTAAAAACATACGAGCAGTACTTC
CDR3aa: CASSLKTYEQYF

len: 14
d_gene: NA
v_gene: TRBV7-8
j_gene: TRBJ2-3
abundance: once
CDR3nt: TGTGCCAGCAGCCCAATGGGGGCCACAGATACGCAGTATTTT
CDR3aa: CASSPMGATDTQYF

len: 14
d_gene: NA
v_gene: TRBV19
j_gene: TRBJ2-3
abundance: many
CDR3nt: TGTGCCATTGCGACTGAGGATAGCACAGATACGCAGTATTTT
CDR3aa: CAIATEDSTDTQYF

len: 15
d_gene: TRBD1
v_gene: TRBV6-2/TRBV6-3
j_gene: TRBJ2-1
abundance: many
CDR3nt: TGTGCCAGCAGTTACTCTGCCACAGGGGTGGGTGAGCAGTTCTTC
CDR3aa: CASSYSATGVGEQFF